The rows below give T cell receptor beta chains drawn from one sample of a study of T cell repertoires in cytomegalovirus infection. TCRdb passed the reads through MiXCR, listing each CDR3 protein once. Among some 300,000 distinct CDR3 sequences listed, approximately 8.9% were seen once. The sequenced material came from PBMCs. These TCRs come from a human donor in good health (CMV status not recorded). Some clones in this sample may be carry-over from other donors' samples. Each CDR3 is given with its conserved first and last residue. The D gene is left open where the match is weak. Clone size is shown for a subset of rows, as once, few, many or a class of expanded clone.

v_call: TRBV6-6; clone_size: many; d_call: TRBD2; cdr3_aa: CASSYLIDWVAGVTDTQYF
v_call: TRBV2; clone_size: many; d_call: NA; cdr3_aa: CASRGELSYNSPLHF
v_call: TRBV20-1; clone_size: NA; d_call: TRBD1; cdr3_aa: CSATGTGRGKLFF
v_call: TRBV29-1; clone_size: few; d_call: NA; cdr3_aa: CSGGKPGYSNTEAFF
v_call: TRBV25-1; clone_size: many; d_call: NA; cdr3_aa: CASSEHLPTQETQYF
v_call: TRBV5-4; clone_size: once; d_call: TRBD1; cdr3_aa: CASSPGTGGLGFSEQYF
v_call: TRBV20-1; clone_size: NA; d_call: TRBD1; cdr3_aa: CSVPQDREFGNQPQHF
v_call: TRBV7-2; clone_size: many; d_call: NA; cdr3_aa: CASSLPLGSTGELFF
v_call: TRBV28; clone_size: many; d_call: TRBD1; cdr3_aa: CASSNAGTGGDEQFF
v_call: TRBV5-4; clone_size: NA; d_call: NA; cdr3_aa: CASSPPFRTDTQYF
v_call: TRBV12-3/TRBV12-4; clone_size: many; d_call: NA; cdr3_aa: CASTRGYNEQFF
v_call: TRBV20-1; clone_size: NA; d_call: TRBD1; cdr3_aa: CSARDRDRGPKETQYF
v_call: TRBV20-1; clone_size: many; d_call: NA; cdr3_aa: CSARPGGGGQPQHF
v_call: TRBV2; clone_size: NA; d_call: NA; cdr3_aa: CASSGRGDLRQGSYNEQFF
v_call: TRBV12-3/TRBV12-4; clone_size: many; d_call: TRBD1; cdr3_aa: CASRVQGAVEKLFF
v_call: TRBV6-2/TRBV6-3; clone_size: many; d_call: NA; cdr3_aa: CASLNPPTETQYF
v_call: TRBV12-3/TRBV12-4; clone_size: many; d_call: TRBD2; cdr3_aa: CASSFNRGGADTQYF
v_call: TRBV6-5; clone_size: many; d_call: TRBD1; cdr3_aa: CASSRQQGTYGYTF
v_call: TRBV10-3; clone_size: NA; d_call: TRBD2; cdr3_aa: CAIRTSASSYNEQFF
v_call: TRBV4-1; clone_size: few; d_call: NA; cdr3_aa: CASSQGRRTVNEKLFF
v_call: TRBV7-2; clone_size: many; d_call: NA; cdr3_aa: CASSLVRGSAYGYTF
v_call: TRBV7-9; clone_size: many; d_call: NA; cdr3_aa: CASSLSGFYGYTF
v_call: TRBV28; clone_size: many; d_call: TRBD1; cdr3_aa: CASSSTGEETQYF
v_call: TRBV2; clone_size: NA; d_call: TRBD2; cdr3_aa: CASSALAGGSSSYNEQFF
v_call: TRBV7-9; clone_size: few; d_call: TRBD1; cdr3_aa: CASTETGALYEQYF
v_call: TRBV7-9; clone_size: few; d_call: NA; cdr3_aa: CASSLDLWYGYTF
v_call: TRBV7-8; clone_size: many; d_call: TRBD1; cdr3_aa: CASSLVGQVLRNNEKLFF
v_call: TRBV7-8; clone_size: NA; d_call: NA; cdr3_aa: CASSLIQGTHNEQFF
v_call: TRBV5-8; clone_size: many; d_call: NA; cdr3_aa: CASSLAVDQYTDTQYF
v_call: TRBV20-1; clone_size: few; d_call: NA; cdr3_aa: CSARVPGRSYEQYF
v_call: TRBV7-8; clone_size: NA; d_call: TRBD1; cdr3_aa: CASGTGMDNSPLHF
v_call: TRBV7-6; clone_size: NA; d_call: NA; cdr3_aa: CASSLIVNTGELFF
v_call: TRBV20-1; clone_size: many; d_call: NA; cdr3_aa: CSARSEGGDYNEQFF
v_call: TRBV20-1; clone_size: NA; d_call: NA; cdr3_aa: CSGWGMNTEAFF
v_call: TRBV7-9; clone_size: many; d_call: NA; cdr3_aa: CASSLAGAFLYGYTF
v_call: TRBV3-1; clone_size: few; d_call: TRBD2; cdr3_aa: CASSQGSGGQQETQYF
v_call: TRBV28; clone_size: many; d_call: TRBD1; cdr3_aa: CASSPPDRGVTDTQYF